The 9 T cell receptor beta chains below all came from one sample that was sequenced in a study of identical twins' blood T cells. TCRdb called the 5' RACE reads again in MiXCR, with one record for every CDR3 protein. The sample consists of hundreds of thousands of distinct CDR3 sequences, 28% of them appearing once. Sequenced sample: PBMCs. All receptors derive from a woman aged 18 to 50 in good health.

There are many counts of this clonotype. This sequence joins TRBV2 and TRBJ2-3; tentative D call: TRBD1 (6 bases). The CDR3 has 14 residues. Trimming took off 6 bases at V and 4 bases at J, with 14 bases between the two ends. Germline V gene data show CDR1 as SNHLY and CDR2 as FYNNEI. The CDR3 loop is CASRYRVMADTQYF. The CDR3 coding sequence is TGTGCCAGCAGGTACAGGGTGATGGCAGATACGCAGTATTTT. The whole variable domain, remainder taken from reference TRBV2 and TRBJ2-3, is EPEVTQTPSHQVTQMGQEVILRCVPISNHLYFYWYRQILGQKVEFLVSFYNNEISEKSEIFDDQFSVERPDGSNFTLKIRSTKLEDSAMYFCASRYRVMADTQYFGPGTRLTVL.

Remarks on this clonotype: This may arise from a read error, as a much more abundant clone is one base away. The chain is built from TRBV6-2 or TRBV6-3 and TRBJ1-1, with D maybe TRBD1 (5 bases). The length of the CDR3 is 15 residues. Germline V gives CDR1 MNHEY, CDR2 SVGEGT. V was trimmed by 8 bases and J by 6 bases, leaving 22 bases between them. CDR3: CASLPSADMGSEAFF. CDR3 bases: TGTGCCAGCCTACCCTCGGCGGACATGGGCTCTGAAGCTTTCTTT.

The chain has TRBV30 and TRBJ1-2; D gene ambiguous. Germline CDR1 and CDR2: GTSNPN and SVGIG (reference sequence). This CDR3 has 12 residues. V lost 7 bases, J lost 5 bases, and 14 bases lay in between. The CDR3 nucleotides are TGTGCCTACCAGACAAACCAGTATGGCTACACCTTC. Its translation is CAYQTNQYGYTF. Full variable domain (missing parts from reference TRBV30 and TRBJ1-2): SQTIHQWPATLVQPVGSPLSLECTVEGTSNPNLYWYRQAAGRGLQLLFYSVGIGQISSEVPQNLSASRPQDRQFILSSKKLLLSDSGFYLCAYQTNQYGYTFGSGTRLTVV.

This clonotype was observed a single time. The rearrangement joins TRBV20-1 to TRBJ1-4; perhaps TRBD1 as D (5 bases). V was shortened by 1 base and J by 11 bases, with 17 bases between the two germline ends. Germline CDR1 and CDR2: DFQATT and SNEGSKA (reference sequence). CDR3 length: 14 amino acids. The CDR3 spells CSARGFSGAGKLFF. The CDR3 DNA sequence: TGCAGTGCTAGAGGATTTTCCGGGGCGGGGAAACTGTTTTTT.

This clonotype has just a few counts. The J gene is TRBJ1-1, the V gene TRBV19, with a weak D call TRBD1 (5 bases). Per germline, CDR1 LNHDA and CDR2 SQIVND (reference sequence). Trimming took 6 bases from V and 2 from J, leaving 19 bases between them. This CDR3 is built from 16 residues. Here the CDR3 DNA reads TGTGCCAGTAGCCGAATTAAGAGACAGAGAAACACTGAAGCTTTCTTT. Its protein product is CASSRIKRQRNTEAFF.

V gene TRBV3-1 combines with J gene TRBJ2-1, with TRBD2 as a possible D gene (5 bases). CDR1 LGHDT and CDR2 YNNKEL come from the germline V gene (reference sequence). Trimming removed 1 base from V and 2 bases from J, with 15 bases in between. This CDR3 region has 17 residues. The CDR3 loop is CASSQGSGGSTYNEQFF. CDR3 in DNA: TGTGCCAGCAGCCAAGGAAGCGGCGGATCGACCTACAATGAGCAGTTCTTC.

A note on this clonotype: This may arise from a read error, as a much more abundant clone is one base away. The chain recombines TRBV29-1 with TRBJ1-1; perhaps TRBD1 as D (6 bases). Germline V gives CDR1 SQVTM, CDR2 ANQGSEA. This CDR3 contains 13 residues. Deletions cut 4 bases from V and 3 bases from J, with 12 bases between. The CDR3 region is CSVGGGGDTEAFF. The CDR3 DNA follows: TGCAGCGTTGGGGGAGGGGGTGACACTGAAGCTTTCTTT.

On this clonotype: This could be a read error, since a much larger clone is one nucleotide away. The chain combines TRBV6-6 with TRBJ1-4; D unresolved. Germline V CDR1 and CDR2: MNHNY, SVGAGI (reference sequence). This CDR3 region has 13 residues. Here the CDR3 DNA reads TGTGCCTGCAGTTACGAGGACTGGGAAAAACTGTTTTTT. Its protein product is CACSYEDWEKLFF.

J is TRBJ2-1 and V is TRBV20-1; 7 bases are a match to TRBD1. Per germline, CDR1 DFQATT and CDR2 SNEGSKA (reference sequence). Trimming removed 6 bases from V and 2 bases from J; junction bases left unmatched: 4. The CDR3 runs 13 residues. The CDR3 reads CSATGTAYNEQFF. CDR3 DNA: TGCAGTGCCACCGGGACAGCCTACAATGAGCAGTTCTTC.